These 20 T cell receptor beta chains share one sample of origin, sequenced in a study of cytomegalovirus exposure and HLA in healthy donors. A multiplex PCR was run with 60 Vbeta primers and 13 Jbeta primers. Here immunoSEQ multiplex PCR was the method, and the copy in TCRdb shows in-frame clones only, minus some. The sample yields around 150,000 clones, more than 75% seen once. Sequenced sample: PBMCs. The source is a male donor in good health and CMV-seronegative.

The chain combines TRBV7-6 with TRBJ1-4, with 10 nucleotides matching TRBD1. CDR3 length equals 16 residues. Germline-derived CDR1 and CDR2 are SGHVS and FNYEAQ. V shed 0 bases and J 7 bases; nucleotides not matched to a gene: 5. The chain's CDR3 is CASSLAYGTGVEKLFF. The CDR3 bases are TGTGCCAGCAGCTTAGCGTACGGGACAGGGGTTGAAAAACTGTTTTTT.

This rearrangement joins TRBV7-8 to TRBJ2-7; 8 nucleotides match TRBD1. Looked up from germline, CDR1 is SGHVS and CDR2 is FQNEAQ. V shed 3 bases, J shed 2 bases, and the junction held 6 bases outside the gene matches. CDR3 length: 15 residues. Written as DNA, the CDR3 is TGTGCCAGCAGCTTTTACAGGGGGAAAACCTACGAGCAGTACTTC. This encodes CASSFYRGKTYEQYF.

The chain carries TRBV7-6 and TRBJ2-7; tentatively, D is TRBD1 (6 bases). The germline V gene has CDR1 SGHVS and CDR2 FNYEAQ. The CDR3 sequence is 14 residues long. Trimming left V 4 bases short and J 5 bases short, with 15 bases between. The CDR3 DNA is TGTGCCAGCAGCTCTAGGACAGCCCCCGACGAGCAGTACTTC. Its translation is CASSSRTAPDEQYF.

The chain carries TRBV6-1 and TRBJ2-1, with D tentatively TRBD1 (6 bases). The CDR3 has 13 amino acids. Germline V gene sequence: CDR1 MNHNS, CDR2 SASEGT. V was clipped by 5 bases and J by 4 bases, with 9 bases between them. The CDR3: CASSWTVYNEQFF. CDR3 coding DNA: TGTGCCAGCAGTTGGACAGTTTACAATGAGCAGTTCTTC.

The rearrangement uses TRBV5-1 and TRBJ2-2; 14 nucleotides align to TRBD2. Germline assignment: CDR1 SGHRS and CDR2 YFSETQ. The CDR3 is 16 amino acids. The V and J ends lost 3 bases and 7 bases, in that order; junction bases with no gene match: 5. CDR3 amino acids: CASSSGLAGGGGELFF. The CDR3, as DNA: TGCGCCAGCAGCTCAGGACTAGCGGGGGGCGGCGGGGAGCTGTTTTTT.

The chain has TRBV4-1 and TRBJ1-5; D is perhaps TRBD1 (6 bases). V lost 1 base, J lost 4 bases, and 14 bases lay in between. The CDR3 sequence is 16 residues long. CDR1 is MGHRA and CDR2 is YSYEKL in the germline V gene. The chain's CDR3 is CASSQVGGLRNQPQHF. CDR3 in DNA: TGCGCCAGCAGCCAAGTGGGGGGGCTGCGGAATCAGCCCCAGCATTTT.

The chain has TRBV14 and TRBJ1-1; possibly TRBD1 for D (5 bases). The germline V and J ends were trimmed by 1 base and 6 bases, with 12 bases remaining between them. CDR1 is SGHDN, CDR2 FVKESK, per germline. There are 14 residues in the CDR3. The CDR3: CASSQVGGFAEAFF. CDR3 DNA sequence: TGTGCCAGCAGCCAAGTGGGGGGTTTCGCTGAAGCTTTCTTT. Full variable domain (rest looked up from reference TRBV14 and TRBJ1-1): EAGVTQFPSHSVIEKGQTVTLRCDPISGHDNLYWYRRVMGKEIKFLLHFVKESKQDESGMPNNRFLAERTGGTYSTLKVQPAELEDSGVYFCASSQVGGFAEAFFGQGTRLTVV.

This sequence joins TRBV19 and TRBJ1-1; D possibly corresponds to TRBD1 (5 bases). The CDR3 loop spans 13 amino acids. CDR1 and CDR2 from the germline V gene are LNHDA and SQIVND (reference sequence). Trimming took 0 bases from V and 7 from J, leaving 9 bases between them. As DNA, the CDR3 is TGTGCCAGTAGTATAGAACAGGCTAGTGAAGCTTTCTTT. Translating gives CASSIEQASEAFF.

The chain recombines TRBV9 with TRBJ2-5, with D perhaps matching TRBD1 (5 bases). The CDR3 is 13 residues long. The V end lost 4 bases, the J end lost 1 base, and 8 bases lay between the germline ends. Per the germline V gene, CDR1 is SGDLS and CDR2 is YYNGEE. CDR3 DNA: TGTGCCAGCAGCAGGCAGGGCCAAGAGACCCAGTACTTC. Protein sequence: CASSRQGQETQYF. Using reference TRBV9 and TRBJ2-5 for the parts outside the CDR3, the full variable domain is DSGVTQTPKHLITATGQRVTLRCSPRSGDLSVYWYQQSLDQGLQFLIQYYNGEERAKGNILERFSAQQFPDLHSELNLSSLELGDSALYFCASSRQGQETQYFGPGTRLLVL.

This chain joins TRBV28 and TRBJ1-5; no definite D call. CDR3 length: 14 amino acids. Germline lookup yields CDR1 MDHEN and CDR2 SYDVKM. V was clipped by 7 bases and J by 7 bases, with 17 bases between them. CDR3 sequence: CASIPGSHGQPQHF. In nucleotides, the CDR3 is TGTGCCAGCATCCCCGGGTCCCATGGACAGCCCCAGCATTTT.

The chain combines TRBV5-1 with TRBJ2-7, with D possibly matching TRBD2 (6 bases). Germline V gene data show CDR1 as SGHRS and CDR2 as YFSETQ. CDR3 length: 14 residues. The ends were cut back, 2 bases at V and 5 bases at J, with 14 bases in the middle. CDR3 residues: CASSLTGSNDEQYF. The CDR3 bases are TGCGCCAGCAGCTTAACCGGGAGCAACGACGAGCAGTACTTC.

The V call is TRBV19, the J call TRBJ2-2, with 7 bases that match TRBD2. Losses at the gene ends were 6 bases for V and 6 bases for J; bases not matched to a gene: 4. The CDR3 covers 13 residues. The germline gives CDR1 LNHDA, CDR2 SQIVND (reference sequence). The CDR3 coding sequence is TGTGCCAGTAGACGACTAGCCTCCGGGGAGCTGTTTTTT. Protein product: CASRRLASGELFF.

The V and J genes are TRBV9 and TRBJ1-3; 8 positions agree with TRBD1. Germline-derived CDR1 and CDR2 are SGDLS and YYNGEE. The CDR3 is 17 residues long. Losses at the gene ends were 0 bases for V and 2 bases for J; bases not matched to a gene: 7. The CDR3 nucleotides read TGTGCCAGCAGCGTAGCAGTGACAGGGGAGGCTGGAAACACCATATATTTT. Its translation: CASSVAVTGEAGNTIYF.

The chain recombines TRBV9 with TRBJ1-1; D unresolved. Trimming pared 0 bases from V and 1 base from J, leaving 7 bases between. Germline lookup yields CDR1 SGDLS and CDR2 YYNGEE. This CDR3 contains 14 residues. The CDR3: CASSVATGNTEAFF. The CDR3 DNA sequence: TGTGCCAGCAGCGTAGCGACGGGGAACACTGAAGCTTTCTTT.

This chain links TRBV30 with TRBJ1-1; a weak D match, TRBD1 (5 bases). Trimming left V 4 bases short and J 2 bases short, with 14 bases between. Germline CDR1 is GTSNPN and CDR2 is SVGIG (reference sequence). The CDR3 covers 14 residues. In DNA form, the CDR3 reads TGTGCCTGGACCCCTGGGGGGACCAACACTGAAGCTTTCTTT. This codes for CAWTPGGTNTEAFF.

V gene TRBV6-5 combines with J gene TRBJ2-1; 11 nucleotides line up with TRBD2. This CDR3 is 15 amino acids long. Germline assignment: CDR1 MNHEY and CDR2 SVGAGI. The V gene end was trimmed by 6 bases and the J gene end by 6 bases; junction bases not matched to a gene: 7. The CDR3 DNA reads TGTGCCAGCAGACCCCTTAGCGGGGGGGCCAATGAGCAGTTCTTC. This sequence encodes CASRPLSGGANEQFF.

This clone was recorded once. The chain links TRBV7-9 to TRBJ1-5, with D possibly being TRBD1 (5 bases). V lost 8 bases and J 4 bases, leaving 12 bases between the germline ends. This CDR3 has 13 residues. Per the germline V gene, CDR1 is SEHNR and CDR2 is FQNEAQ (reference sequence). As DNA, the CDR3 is TGTGCCAGCCGGGGGGAGGGGAATCAGCCCCAGCATTTT. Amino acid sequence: CASRGEGNQPQHF.

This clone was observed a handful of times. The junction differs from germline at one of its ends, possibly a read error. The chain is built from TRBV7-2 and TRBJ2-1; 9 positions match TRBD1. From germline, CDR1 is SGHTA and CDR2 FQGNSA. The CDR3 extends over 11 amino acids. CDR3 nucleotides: TGTGCCAGCAGCACGGACAGGGGAGGGGTCTTC. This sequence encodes CASSTDRGGVF. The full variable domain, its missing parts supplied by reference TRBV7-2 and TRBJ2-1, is GAGVSQSPSNKVTEKGKDVELRCDPISGHTALYWYRQSLGQGLEFLIYFQGNSAPDKSGLPSDRFSAERTGGSVSTLTIQRTQQEDSAVYLCASSTDRGGVFGPGTRLTVL.

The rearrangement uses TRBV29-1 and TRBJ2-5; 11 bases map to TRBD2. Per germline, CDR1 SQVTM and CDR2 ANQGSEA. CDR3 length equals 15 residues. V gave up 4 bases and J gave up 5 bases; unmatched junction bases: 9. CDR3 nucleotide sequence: TGCAGCGTTGTTATTAGCGGGGGGGCCGGGGAGACCCAGTACTTC. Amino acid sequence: CSVVISGGAGETQYF.

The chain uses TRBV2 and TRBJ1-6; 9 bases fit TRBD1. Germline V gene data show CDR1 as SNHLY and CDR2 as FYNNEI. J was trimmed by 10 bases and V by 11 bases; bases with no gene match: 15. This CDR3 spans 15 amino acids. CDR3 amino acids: CAGTPGQDRGSPLHF. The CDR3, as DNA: TGTGCCGGGACTCCGGGGCAGGACAGGGGATCACCCCTCCACTTT.